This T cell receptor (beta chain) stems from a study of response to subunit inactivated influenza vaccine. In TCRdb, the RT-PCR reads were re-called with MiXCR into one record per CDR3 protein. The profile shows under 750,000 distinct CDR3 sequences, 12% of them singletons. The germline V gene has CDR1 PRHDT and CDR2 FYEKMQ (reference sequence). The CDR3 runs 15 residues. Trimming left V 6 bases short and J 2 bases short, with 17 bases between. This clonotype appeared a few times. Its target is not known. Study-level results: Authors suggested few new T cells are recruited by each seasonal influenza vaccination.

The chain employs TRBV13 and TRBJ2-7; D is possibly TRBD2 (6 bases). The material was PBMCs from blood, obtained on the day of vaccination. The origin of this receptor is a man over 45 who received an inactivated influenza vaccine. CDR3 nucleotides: TGTGCCAGCAGTAGGGGCGGACGCGGGGCCTACGAGCAGTACTTC. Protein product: CASSRGGRGAYEQYF.